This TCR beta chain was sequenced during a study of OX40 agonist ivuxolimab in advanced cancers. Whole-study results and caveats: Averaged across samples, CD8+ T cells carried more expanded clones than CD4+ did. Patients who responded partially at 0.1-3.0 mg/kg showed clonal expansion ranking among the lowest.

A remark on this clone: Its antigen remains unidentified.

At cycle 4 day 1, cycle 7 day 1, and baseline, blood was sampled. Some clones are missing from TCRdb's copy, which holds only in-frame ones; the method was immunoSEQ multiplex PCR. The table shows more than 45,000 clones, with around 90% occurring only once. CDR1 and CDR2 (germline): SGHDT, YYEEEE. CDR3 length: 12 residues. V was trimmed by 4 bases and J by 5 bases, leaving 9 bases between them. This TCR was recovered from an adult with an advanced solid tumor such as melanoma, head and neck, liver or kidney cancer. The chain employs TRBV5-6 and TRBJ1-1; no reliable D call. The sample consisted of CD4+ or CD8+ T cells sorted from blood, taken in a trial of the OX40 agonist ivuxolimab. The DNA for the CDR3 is TGTGCCAGCAGCAAGGGTTGGACTGAAGCTTTCTTT. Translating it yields CASSKGWTEAFF. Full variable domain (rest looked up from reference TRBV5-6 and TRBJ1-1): DAGVTQSPTHLIKTRGQQVTLRCSPKSGHDTVSWYQQALGQGPQFIFQYYEEEERQRGNFPDRFSGHQFPNYSSELNVNALLLGDSALYLCASSKGWTEAFFGQGTRLTVV.